This T cell receptor (beta chain) was recorded in a study of T cells in Graves' hyperthyroidism and ophthalmopathy. About the research overall: Blood was drawn when the patient was first diagnosed and still untreated.

Uncontrolled infection, other autoimmune disease, pregnancy or lactation led to exclusion. RNA transcripts provided the source from which TCR beta CDR3 regions were amplified. Initially, a first-round RT-PCR of the TCR CDR3 employed the HTBI primer set. TCRdb reprocessed the multiplex PCR reads with MiXCR, giving one entry per CDR3 protein. This table holds hundreds of thousands of distinct CDR3 sequences, around 21% found once. There are 15 residues in the CDR3. The V and J ends lost 5 bases and 4 bases, in that order; junction bases with no gene match: 6. Germline assignment: CDR1 SGHAT and CDR2 FQNNGV. At least ten counts were recorded for this clonotype. Its antigen is currently unknown. Notes on the study in general: In validation, the model predicted ophthalmopathy. These predictions came a median 6.5 months before onset.

This clonotype originated in a man aged 25 to 45 with Graves' ophthalmopathy. V gene TRBV11-2 combines with J gene TRBJ2-1, with 9 bases identical to TRBD2. Sequencing was performed on blood. The CDR3 reads CASSPPAGGYNEQFF. CDR3 bases: TGTGCCAGCAGCCCTCCAGCGGGAGGTTACAATGAGCAGTTCTTC.